One and the same sample provided the 11 T cell receptor beta chains below, sequenced in a study of blood T cell repertoires in COVID-19. Clones were read by immunoSEQ multiplex PCR, and TCRdb kept only the in-frame ones, dropping some. The sample lists fewer than 500,000 clones; roughly 90% were seen once. Sequenced input: peripheral blood. The receptors derive from a woman aged 25-40 years with active or convalescent COVID-19.

This chain links TRBV6-6 with TRBJ2-2; 13 positions agree with TRBD2. CDR3 length: 18 amino acids. Per the germline V gene, CDR1 is MNHNY and CDR2 is SVGAGI (reference sequence). J lost 5 bases, V lost 5 bases, and 11 bases had no gene match. In DNA, the CDR3 is TGTGCCAGCAGTCCGGGACTAGCGGGGCCCCTTGTTACCGGGGAGCTGTTTTTT. As protein: CASSPGLAGPLVTGELFF.

V and J are TRBV5-6 and TRBJ2-7, with TRBD1 matching over 10 bases. Trimming took 0 bases from V and 7 from J; bases not matched to a gene: 7. Germline CDR1 and CDR2: SGHDT and YYEEEE. The CDR3 length is 15 residues. This chain's CDR3 is CASSLVRQGAWEQYF. The CDR3 coding sequence is TGTGCCAGCAGCTTGGTTAGACAGGGGGCGTGGGAGCAGTACTTC.

This clone has a handful of counts. The chain employs TRBV15 and TRBJ2-1; 9 bases match TRBD2. With 3 bases clipped from V and 7 bases from J, the junction kept 10 bases outside the gene matches. The CDR3 spans 16 residues. The germline CDR1 and CDR2 sequences are LNHNV and YYDKDF (reference sequence). The CDR3 protein is CATSRGSGRGGNEQFF. The DNA for the CDR3 is TGTGCCACCAGCAGGGGTAGCGGGAGAGGGGGAAATGAGCAGTTCTTC.

This rearrangement joins TRBV29-1 to TRBJ2-3; D is unclear. CDR3 length equals 15 residues. The V end was cut by 3 bases, the J end by 0 bases, with 13 bases between. Germline CDR1 and CDR2: SQVTM and ANQGSEA. Written as DNA, the CDR3 is TGCAGCGTTGATTTGCTACGCCCAAGCACAGATACGCAGTATTTT. It codes for CSVDLLRPSTDTQYF.

The chain has TRBV11-2 and TRBJ1-3; 8 bases match TRBD1. V was pared by 4 bases and J by 0 bases, with 5 bases of the junction left unmatched. Germline CDR1 is SGHAT and CDR2 is FQNNGV. This CDR3 has 16 amino acids. The CDR3, as DNA: TGTGCCAGCAGCTCCTGGGACAGGTCCTCTGGAAACACCATATATTTT. Translated, it gives CASSSWDRSSGNTIYF.

The V call is TRBV27, the J call TRBJ1-2, with 7 bases fitting TRBD1. Germline V gives CDR1 MNHEY, CDR2 SMNVEV (reference sequence). The ends lost 2 bases at V and 4 bases at J; junction bases unmatched: 4. This CDR3 has 14 amino acids. The CDR3 reads CASSLTGDIYGYTF. In nucleotides, the CDR3 is TGTGCCAGCAGTTTAACAGGGGACATCTATGGCTACACCTTC.

The chain couples TRBV4-1 to TRBJ2-7; maybe TRBD2 (6 bases). Looked up from germline, CDR1 is MGHRA and CDR2 is YSYEKL. V was clipped by 1 base and J by 5 bases, with 15 bases between them. The CDR3 contains 15 residues. In DNA, the CDR3 is TGCGCCAGCAGCCAAGGACTAGACCTAAGCGACGAGCAGTACTTC. This encodes CASSQGLDLSDEQYF.

On this clone itself: An end of the junction differs from the germline gene, which may be a read error. The chain joins TRBV3-1 (or the pseudogene TRBV3-2) to TRBJ1-5, with D possibly TRBD1 on 5 matching bases. The germline V gene has CDR1 LGHDT and CDR2 YNNKEL (reference sequence). CDR3 length equals 14 residues. Here the CDR3 DNA reads TGTGCCAGCGGCCTTCCCGGGGGGAATCGGCCCCAGCATTTT. This sequence encodes CASGLPGGNRPQHF.

DNA for the CDR3: TGTGCCAGCAGTCCTGGGACAGGGGCTCAGCCCCAGCATTTT. Translation gives CASSPGTGAQPQHF. This rearrangement joins TRBV27 to TRBJ1-5; the match to TRBD1 covers 10 bases. This CDR3 region has 14 residues. CDR1 and CDR2 from the germline V gene are MNHEY and SMNVEV (reference sequence). The V segment lost 5 bases and the J segment 6 bases; nucleotides outside the gene matches: 4.

The genes are TRBV6-6 and TRBJ2-7, with D possibly TRBD1 on 5 matching bases. Germline CDR1 reads MNHNY; CDR2 reads SVGAGI (reference sequence). This CDR3 is 14 amino acids long. Trimming took off 0 bases at V and 0 bases at J, with 6 bases between the two ends. The CDR3 spells CASSYSDSSYEQYF. The CDR3 DNA reads TGTGCCAGCAGTTACTCAGACAGCTCCTACGAGCAGTACTTC.

The chain is built from TRBV6-5 and TRBJ2-1; 8 positions agree with TRBD2. Germline values: CDR1 MNHEY, CDR2 SVGAGI. The V and J ends lost 6 bases and 4 bases, in that order; junction bases with no gene match: 8. The CDR3 totals 15 residues. The CDR3, as DNA: TGTGCCAGCAGCCCGGGACTAGTCCCGTACAATGAGCAGTTCTTC. Protein sequence: CASSPGLVPYNEQFF.